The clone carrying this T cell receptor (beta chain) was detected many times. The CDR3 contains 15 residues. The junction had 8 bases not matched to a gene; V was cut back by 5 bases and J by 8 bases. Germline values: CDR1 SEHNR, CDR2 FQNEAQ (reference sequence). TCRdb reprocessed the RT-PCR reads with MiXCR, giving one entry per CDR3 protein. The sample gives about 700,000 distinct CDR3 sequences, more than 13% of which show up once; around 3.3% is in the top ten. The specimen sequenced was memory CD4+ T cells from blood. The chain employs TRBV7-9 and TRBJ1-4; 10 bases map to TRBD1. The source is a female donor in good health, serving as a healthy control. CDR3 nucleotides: TGTGCCAGCAGCCCCAAGGGACAGGGGAACGAAAAACTGTTTTTT. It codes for CASSPKGQGNEKLFF.